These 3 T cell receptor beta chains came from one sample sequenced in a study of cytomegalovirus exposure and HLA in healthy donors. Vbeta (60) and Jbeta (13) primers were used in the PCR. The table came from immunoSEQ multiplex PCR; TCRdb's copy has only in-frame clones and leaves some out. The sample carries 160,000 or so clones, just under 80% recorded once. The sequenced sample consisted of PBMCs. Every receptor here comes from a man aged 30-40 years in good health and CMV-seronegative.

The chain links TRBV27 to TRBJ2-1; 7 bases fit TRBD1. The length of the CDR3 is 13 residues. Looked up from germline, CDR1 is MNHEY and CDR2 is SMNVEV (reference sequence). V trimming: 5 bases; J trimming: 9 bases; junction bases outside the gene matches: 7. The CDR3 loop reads CASSRQGGGEQFF. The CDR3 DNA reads TGTGCCAGCAGTAGACAGGGCGGTGGTGAGCAGTTCTTC.

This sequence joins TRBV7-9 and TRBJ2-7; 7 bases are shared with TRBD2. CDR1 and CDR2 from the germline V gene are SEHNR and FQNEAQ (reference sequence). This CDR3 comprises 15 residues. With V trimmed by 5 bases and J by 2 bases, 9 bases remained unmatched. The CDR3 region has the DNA TGTGCCAGCAGCAGCGGGGTGGCGGGGGCCTACGAGCAGTACTTC. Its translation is CASSSGVAGAYEQYF. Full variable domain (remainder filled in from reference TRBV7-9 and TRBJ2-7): DTGVSQNPRHKITKRGQNVTFRCDPISEHNRLYWYRQTLGQGPEFLTYFQNEAQLEKSRLLSDRFSAERPKGSFSTLEIQRTEQGDSAMYLCASSSGVAGAYEQYFGPGTRLTVT.

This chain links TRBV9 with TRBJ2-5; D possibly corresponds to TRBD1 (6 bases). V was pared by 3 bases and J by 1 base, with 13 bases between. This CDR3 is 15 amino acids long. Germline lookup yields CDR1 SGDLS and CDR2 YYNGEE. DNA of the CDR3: TGTGCCAGCAGCGCCCGGGACACCTTCCAAGAGACCCAGTACTTC. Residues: CASSARDTFQETQYF.